The sequence of this T cell receptor (beta chain) was determined in a study of T cell responses to AZD1222 COVID-19 vaccine. Germline V gene lookup returns CDR1 GTSNPN and CDR2 SVGIG (reference sequence). Trimming took 5 bases from V and 1 from J; bases not matched to a gene: 2. The CDR3 is made up of 14 amino acids. Points from the study as a whole: Reportedly, nearly half of unique spike TCRs recognized epitopes outside B.1.351/B.1.1.7 mutations.

Using immunoSEQ multiplex PCR, the repertoire was profiled, and TCRdb retains in-frame clones only, with some absent. The data show roughly 170,000 clones, 85% to 90% seen once. Concerning this clone itself: As yet, its antigen is unknown.

The genes are TRBV30 and TRBJ2-3, with 11 bases lining up with TRBD2. Sequences were derived from peripheral blood, sampled on day 0 of AZD1222 vaccination. This sequence originates from an adult in good health. CDR3: CAWRSGRGTDTQYF. Here the CDR3 DNA reads TGTGCCTGGCGTAGCGGGAGGGGCACAGATACGCAGTATTTT.